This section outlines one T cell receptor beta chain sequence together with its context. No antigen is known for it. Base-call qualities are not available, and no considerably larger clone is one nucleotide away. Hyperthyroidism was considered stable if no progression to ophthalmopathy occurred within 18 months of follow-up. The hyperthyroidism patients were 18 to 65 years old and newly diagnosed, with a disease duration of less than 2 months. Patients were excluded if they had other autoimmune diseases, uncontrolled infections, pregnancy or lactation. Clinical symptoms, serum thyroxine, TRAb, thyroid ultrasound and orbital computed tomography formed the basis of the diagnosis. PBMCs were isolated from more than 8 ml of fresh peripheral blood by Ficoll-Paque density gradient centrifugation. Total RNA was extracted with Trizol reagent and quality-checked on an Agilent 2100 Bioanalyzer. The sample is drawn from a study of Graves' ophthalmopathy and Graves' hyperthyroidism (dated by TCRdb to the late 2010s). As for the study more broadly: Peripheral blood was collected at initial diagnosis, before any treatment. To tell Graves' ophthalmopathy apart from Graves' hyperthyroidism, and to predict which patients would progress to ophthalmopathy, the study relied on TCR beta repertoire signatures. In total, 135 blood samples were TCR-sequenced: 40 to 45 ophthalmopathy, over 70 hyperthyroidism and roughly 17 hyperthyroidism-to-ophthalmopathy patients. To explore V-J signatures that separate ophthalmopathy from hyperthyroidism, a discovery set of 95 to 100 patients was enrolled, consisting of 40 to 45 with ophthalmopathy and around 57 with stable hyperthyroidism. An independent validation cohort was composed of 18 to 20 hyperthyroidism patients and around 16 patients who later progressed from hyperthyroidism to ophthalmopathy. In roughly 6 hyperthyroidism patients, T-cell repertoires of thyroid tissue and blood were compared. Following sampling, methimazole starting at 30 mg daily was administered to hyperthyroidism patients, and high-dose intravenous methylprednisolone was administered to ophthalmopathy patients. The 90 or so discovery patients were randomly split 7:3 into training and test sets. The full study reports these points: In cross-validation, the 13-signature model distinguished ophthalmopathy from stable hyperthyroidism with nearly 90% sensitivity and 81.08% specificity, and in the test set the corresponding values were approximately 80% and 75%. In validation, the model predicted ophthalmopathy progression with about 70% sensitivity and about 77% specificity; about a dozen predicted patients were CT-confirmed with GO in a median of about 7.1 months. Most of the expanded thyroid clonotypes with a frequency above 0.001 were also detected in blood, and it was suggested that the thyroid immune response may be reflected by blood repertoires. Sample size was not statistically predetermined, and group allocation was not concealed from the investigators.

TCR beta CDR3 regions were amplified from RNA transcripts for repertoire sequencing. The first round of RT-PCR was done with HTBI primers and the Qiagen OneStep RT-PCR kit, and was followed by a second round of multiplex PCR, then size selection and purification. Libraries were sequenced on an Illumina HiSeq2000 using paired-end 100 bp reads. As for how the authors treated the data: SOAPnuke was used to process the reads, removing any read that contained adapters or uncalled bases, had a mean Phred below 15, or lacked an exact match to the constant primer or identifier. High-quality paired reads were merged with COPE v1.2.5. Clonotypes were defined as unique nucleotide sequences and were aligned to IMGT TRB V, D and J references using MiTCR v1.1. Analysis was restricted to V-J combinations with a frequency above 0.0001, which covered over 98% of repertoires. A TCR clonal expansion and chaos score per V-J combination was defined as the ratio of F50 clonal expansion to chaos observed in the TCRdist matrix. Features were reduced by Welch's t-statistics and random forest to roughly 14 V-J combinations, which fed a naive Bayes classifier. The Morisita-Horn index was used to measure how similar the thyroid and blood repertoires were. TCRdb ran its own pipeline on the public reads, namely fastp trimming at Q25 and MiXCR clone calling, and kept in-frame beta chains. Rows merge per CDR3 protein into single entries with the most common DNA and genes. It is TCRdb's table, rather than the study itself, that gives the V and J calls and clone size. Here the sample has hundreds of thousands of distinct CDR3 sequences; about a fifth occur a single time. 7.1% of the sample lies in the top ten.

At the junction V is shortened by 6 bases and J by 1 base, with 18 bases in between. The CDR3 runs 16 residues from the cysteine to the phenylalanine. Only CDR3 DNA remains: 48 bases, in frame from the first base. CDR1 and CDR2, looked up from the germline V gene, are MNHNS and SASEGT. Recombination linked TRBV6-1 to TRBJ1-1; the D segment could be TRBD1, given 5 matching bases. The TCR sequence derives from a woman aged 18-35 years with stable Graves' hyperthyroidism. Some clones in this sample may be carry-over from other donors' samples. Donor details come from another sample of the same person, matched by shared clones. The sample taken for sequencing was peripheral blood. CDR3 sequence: CASRQTPGRQNTEAFF. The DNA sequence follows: TGTGCCAGCAGGCAGACACCGGGACGGCAGAACACTGAAGCTTTCTTT.